This T cell receptor beta chain came from a study of blood T cells in healthy people across ages. Study-wide findings and caveats: Estimates of total diversity, which came from one million sequenced T cells, were considered to be underestimates. Unknown CMV status may confound age-related changes in expanded clones. Naive CD4+ cell counts and diversity both ran higher in long-lived than in aged donors.

This clonotype has only a few counts. Its specificity is unknown. Sample-barcoded 5' priming and a J-beta primer mix drove a second PCR of roughly 6 to 12 cycles. TCRdb re-derived calls from the 5' RACE reads in MiXCR, one entry per CDR3 protein. The sample consists of roughly 1,500,000 distinct CDR3 sequences, approximately 38% of them appearing once. Researchers collected ten milliliters of peripheral blood from every single donor. Germline V gene data show CDR1 as SGDLS and CDR2 as YYNGEE. Trimming stripped 0 bases from V and 4 bases from J, with 17 bases between. This CDR3 contains 16 residues. The material sequenced was blood. This clonotype was sampled from a woman in her late teens or twenties in good health. The chain carries TRBV9 and TRBJ2-7; a weak D match, TRBD2 (5 bases). CDR3 residues: CASSVEDGRGIYEQYF. CDR3 sequence (DNA): TGTGCCAGCAGCGTAGAGGACGGAAGAGGGATTTACGAGCAGTACTTC.